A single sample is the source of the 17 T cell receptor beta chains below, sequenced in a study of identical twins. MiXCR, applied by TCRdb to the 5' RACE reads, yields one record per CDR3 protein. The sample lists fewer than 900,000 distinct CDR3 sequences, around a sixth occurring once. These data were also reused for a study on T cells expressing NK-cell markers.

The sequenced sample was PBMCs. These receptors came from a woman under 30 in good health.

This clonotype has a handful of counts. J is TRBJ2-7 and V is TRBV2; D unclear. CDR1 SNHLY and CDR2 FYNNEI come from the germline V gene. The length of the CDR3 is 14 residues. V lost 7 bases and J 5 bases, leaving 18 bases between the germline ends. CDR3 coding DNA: TGTGCCAGCACCGGAACGCTGAGAGGCGACGAGCAGTACTTC. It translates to CASTGTLRGDEQYF.

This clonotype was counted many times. The CDR3 DNA reads TGTGCCAGCAGTACCGGTCAAGAGACCCAGTACTTC. Protein: CASSTGQETQYF. The genes are TRBV12-3 or TRBV12-4 and TRBJ2-5; no firm D call. V shed 5 bases and J shed 2 bases, with 6 bases lying between them. CDR3 length: 12 residues.

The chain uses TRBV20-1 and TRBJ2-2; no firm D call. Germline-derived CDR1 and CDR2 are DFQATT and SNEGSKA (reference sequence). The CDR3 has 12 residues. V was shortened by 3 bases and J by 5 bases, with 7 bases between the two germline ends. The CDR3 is CSASRYTGELFF. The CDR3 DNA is TGCAGTGCTAGCAGATATACCGGGGAGCTGTTTTTT.

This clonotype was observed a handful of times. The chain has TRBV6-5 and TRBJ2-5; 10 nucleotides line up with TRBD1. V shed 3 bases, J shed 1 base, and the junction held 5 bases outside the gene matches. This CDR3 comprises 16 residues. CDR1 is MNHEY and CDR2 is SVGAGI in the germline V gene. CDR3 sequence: CASSYRRTGGQETQYF. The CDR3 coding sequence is TGTGCCAGCAGTTATCGTCGGACAGGGGGCCAAGAGACCCAGTACTTC.

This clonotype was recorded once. In nucleotides, the CDR3 is TGTGCCAGCAGTGAAGAGGCTGAAGCTTTCTTT. This translates into CASSEEAEAFF. The V call is TRBV2, the J call TRBJ1-1; unclear D gene. The length of the CDR3 is 11 residues. Trimming took 1 base from V and 6 from J, leaving 3 bases between them. CDR1 is SNHLY, CDR2 FYNNEI, per germline. The whole variable domain, filled in from reference TRBV2 and TRBJ1-1, reads EPEVTQTPSHQVTQMGQEVILRCVPISNHLYFYWYRQILGQKVEFLVSFYNNEISEKSEIFDDQFSVERPDGSNFTLKIRSTKLEDSAMYFCASSEEAEAFFGQGTRLTVV.

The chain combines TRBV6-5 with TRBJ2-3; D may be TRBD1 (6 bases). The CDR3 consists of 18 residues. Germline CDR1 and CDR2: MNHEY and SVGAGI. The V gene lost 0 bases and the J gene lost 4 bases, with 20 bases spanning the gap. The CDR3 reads CASSYSSSARGFSDTQYF. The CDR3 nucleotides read TGTGCCAGCAGTTACTCGAGCTCTGCCAGGGGTTTTTCAGATACGCAGTATTTT.

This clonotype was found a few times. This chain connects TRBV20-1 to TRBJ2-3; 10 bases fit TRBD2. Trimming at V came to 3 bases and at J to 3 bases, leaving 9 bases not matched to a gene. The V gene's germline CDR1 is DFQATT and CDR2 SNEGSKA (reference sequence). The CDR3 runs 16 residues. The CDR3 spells CSARDPQRGGTDTQYF. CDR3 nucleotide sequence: TGCAGTGCTAGGGACCCCCAGCGGGGGGGGACAGATACGCAGTATTTT.

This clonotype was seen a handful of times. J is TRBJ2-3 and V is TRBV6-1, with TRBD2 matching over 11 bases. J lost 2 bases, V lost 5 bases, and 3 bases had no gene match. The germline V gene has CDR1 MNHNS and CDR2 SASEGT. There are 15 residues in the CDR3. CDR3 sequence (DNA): TGTGCCAGCAGTCAACTAGCGGGGGCCACAGATACGCAGTATTTT. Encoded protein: CASSQLAGATDTQYF.

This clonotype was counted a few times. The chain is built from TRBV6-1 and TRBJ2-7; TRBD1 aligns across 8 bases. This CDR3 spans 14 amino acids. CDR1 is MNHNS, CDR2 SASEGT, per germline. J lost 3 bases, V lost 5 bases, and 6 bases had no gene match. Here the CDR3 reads CASSRQGLIYEQYF. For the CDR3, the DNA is TGTGCCAGCAGTCGACAGGGGCTAATCTACGAGCAGTACTTC.

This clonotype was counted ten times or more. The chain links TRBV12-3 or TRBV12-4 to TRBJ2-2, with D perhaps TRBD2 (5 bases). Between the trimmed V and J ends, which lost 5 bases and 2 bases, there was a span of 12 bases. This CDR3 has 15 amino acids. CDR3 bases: TGTGCCAGCAGTAGTCGGGGTGATAACACCGGGGAGCTGTTTTTT. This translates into CASSSRGDNTGELFF.

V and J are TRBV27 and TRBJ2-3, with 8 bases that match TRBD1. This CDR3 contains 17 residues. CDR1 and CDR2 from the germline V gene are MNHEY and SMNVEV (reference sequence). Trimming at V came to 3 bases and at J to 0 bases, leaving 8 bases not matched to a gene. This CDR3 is CASSFLQGAMSTDTQYF. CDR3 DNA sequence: TGTGCCAGCAGTTTCCTTCAGGGGGCTATGAGCACAGATACGCAGTATTTT.

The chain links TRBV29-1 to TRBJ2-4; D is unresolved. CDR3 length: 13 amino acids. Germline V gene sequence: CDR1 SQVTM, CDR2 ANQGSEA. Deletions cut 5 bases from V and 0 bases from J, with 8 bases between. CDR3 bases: TGCAGCGTTCTACTGTTAGCCAAAAACATTCAGTACTTC. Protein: CSVLLLAKNIQYF.

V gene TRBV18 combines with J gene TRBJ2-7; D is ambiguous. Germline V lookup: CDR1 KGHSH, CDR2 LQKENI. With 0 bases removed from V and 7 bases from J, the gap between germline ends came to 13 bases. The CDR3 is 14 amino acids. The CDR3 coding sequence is TGTGCCAGCTCACCACCGGCTCATTCGAGTGAGCAGTACTTC. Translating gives CASSPPAHSSEQYF.

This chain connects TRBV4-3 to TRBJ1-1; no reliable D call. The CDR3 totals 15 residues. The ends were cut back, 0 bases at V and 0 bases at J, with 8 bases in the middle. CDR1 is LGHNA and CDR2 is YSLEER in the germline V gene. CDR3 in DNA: TGCGCCAGCAGCCAAGAACTGGGAGTGAACACTGAAGCTTTCTTT. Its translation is CASSQELGVNTEAFF.

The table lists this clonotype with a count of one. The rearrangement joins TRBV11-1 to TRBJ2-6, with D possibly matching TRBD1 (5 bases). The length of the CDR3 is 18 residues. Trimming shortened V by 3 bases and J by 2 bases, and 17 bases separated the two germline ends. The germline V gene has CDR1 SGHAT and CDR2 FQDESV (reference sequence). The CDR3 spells CASSFGRAKWTGANVLTF. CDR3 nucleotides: TGTGCCAGCAGCTTTGGCAGGGCTAAATGGACTGGGGCCAACGTCCTGACTTTC. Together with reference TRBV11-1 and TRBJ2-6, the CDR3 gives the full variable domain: EAEVAQSPRYKITEKSQAVAFWCDPISGHATLYWYRQILGQGPELLVQFQDESVVDDSQLPKDRFSAERLKGVDSTLKIQPAELGDSAMYLCASSFGRAKWTGANVLTFGAGSRLTVL.

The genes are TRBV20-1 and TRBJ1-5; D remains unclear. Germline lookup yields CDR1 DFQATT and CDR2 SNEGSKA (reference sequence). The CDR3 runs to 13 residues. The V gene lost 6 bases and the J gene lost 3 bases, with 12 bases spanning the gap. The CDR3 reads CSATGVVNQPQHF. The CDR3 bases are TGCAGTGCCACCGGAGTGGTCAATCAGCCCCAGCATTTT.

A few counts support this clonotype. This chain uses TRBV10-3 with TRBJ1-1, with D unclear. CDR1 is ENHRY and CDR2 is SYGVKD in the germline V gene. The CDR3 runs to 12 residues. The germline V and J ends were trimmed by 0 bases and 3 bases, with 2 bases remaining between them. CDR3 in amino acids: CAISESDTEAFF. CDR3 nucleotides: TGTGCCATCAGTGAGTCGGACACTGAAGCTTTCTTT.